The entry below describes one T cell receptor (beta chain). What this receptor recognizes is not known. Base quality data are lacking; no much larger clone is found one base away. This specimen belongs to a study of cytomegalovirus exposure and HLA in healthy donors (dated by TCRdb to the late 2010s). Some background on the complete study: In an earlier analysis of some 550 of the donors, 276 Gb of sequence data and approximately 120 million unique TCR beta sequences from 150 million to 200 million T cells were reported. An early release covering roughly 600 HLA-typed donors comprised approximately 300 gigabases of sequencing data and about 90 million unique TCR sequences. Of the approximately 400 genotyped donors, 70% to 90% were placed in the genetic ancestry cluster associated with self-reported Caucasian donors. The aim of the study was to test whether cataloging public T cell receptors could identify signatures of past pathogen exposure. The T cell repertoires of 666 subjects were profiled by immunosequencing and related to cytomegalovirus serostatus. Besides the first cohort of 550 to 750 subjects, a separate validation cohort made up of roughly 120 different subjects was used. High-throughput TCR immunosequencing, statistical association of individual TCRs with disease status, and machine learning were combined to predict cytomegalovirus infection status. In a later analysis, previously published TCR beta repertoires from 670 or so donors were re-analyzed and high-resolution HLA genotyping was added so that TCR occurrence patterns could be studied. Rather than drawing on any new phenotypic data, the later analysis identified candidate immune exposures from TCR beta sequences and the way those sequences occurred across donors. An earlier analysis of fewer than 750 of the donors used high-throughput TCR beta sequencing to judge whether each TCR beta V gene segment behaved as functional or pseudogenic. Alongside the repertoire data, information on donor age, sex, ethnicity and CMV serostatus was compiled. A later genetic analysis took genome-wide SNP genotypes for about 55% of the roughly 700 donors and used that subset as a discovery cohort. Every discovery cohort repertoire had been produced on one sequencing platform. Class I and class II HLA loci were covered by the typing at four-digit resolution. The number of donors typed differed by locus, with 629-630 for A, B, C, DRB1 and DQB1, roughly 520 for DQA1, about 610 for DPA1, and 400 to 490 for DPB1. Several DR-DQ haplotypes were handled as single units for association and clustering because linkage in the cohort was strong. Among about 410 genotyped donors of the cohort, an average of approximately 220,000 unique TCR beta nucleotide sequences was sequenced per donor, of which roughly 18% were non-productive.

Broader findings and caveats from the paper: Some IMGT-functional V segments, including TRBV6-2 and TRBV6-3, could not be told apart with the 87-base-pair reads, so those segments were excluded. According to a later genetic analysis, donors in an Asian-associated ancestry cluster had fewer N-insertions in productive TCRs than the approximately 670-donor mean. In a later analysis, 16,951 TCR beta sequences were associated with specific HLA alleles at a false discovery rate of 0.05. In a later analysis, most CMV-associated TCR beta chains were found to appear HLA-restricted, with HLA associations seemingly driven largely by CMV exposure. A cluster of highly shared sequence variants was judged likely to represent a technical artifact of the sequencing pipeline. In vitro tests confirmed that a few of the cytomegalovirus-associated TCR beta chains recognize cytomegalovirus antigens. A later analysis found that TCR association rates varied across HLA loci, with DRB1 alleles showing the most associated TCRs and HLA-C alleles the fewest. HLA typing was unavailable for some donors at each locus, so association tests used only the typed subset. The classifier was reported to diagnose cytomegalovirus status with high specificity and sensitivity in both the original and validation cohorts. An earlier analysis of around 600 of the donors showed that most TCR beta V segments appeared in productive rearrangements either about 90% or about 30% of the time, which broadly matched IMGT annotations. In this cohort, only TCR beta chains were sequenced, and detectable features were limited by the absence of alpha or paired-chain data. Correlated functional status among segregating V segments might reflect linkage disequilibrium, but an unknown experimental factor could not be ruled out. A further reported finding was that TCR beta sequences accurately predicted the HLA-A and HLA-B alleles for most subjects in the first cohort. In a later genetic analysis, a missense DCLRE1C variant was associated with V-gene and J-gene trimming of TCR beta chains, and the association was replicated in an independent cohort. Compared with equally common non-associated chains, HLA-associated TCR beta chains in a later analysis were more clonally expanded and had lower generation probabilities. According to a later analysis, parvovirus B19, influenza, CMV and Epstein-Barr virus appeared linked to several top co-occurrence clusters. The presence/absence analyses assumed that sequencing depth was roughly uniform across donors, and that assumption may not be true. The only immune exposure information available for the cohort was CMV serostatus. Across donors, most TCR sequences were observed very rarely, whereas some public TCRs were present in many individuals. The authors suggested that the approach could potentially be generalized to other disease states and immunological phenotypes. Assigning TCR associations to individual alleles was difficult when HLA alleles, especially DR and DQ, strongly co-occurred. About 17 rarely observed V segments, including chromosome 9 orphons, were excluded from the earlier analysis of some 590 of the donors because counts were too low. A total of around 150 TCR beta chains were listed by the study as associated with cytomegalovirus.

Libraries were prepared through the immunoSEQ multiplex PCR assay. For the multiplex PCR, a mixture combining 60 forward primers for TCR Vbeta segments and 13 reverse primers for TCR Jbeta segments was used. The CDR3 region of rearranged TCR beta genes was amplified from genomic DNA by a multiplex PCR assay. The Illumina HiSeq System was used to sequence the amplified TCR beta libraries as 87-base-pair reads. The authors' analysis ran thus. A later analysis tallied tens of millions of unique TCR beta chains across the 666 repertoires, and about 10 million of those chains were shared by two or more donors. To remove PCR and sequencing errors, raw reads were error-corrected and collapsed into unique sequences using a nearest-neighbor algorithm that merged closely related sequences. V, D and J gene segments were assigned by aligning CDR3 sequences to IMGT reference sequences. For a sequence to be retained, a match of at least six nucleotides to both a V gene segment and a J gene segment was required. Rearrangements were classified as productive when the CDR3 lacked stop codons and remained in frame with V and J, and all other rearrangements were classified as non-productive. CDR3 was defined according to IMGT convention as the region running from the second conserved V-encoded cysteine to the conserved J-encoded phenylalanine. The earlier analysis of roughly 590 of the donors excluded sequences that lacked an unambiguous match to a single V gene segment. In an earlier analysis of a few hundred of the donors, V segments were called functional above 56.7% productive rearrangements and were called segregating when the between-donor standard deviation exceeded 5%. A statistical classification framework was developed to diagnose cytomegalovirus status using the catalog of TCR beta chain sequences. A later analysis assigned V and J genes by comparing TCR nucleotide sequences with IMGT/GENE-DB human TR gene sequences. In a later analysis, CDR3 sequences and most-parsimonious VDJ recombination scenarios were assigned using the TCRdist pipeline. In a later analysis, every TCR beta chain was defined by the combination of its CDR3 amino acid sequence and its V-gene family, and reads without a unique V-gene family were dropped. In a later analysis, 500 to 700 highly shared, low-generation-probability nucleotide sequences were removed to address suspected cross-contamination and a sequencing artifact. For each public chain, a later analysis derived a clonal expansion index from normalized ranks of inferred template counts within each repertoire. Generation probabilities in a later analysis came from a VDJ recombination model fitted to out-of-frame rearrangements, and those results were checked against IGoR. Hypergeometric tests were used in a later analysis to score TCR-TCR, TCR-HLA and TCR-CMV co-occurrence, with a repertoire-size bias correction applied to the TCR pairs. A later analysis estimated false discovery rates by permuting HLA or CMV assignments 20 times. In a later analysis, co-occurring TCRs were grouped using DBSCAN, with TCRdist sequence similarity added in when clustering inside HLA-allele-positive subsets. Repertoires with fewer than 30,000 or more than 120,000 public chains were left out of co-occurrence clustering, as were five repertoires with anomalous nucleotide sharing. Here the immuneACCESS table is served through TCRdb, limited to in-frame sequences with V and J called. Missing clones are a known gap in these copies; in checked studies unresolved V genes cover under half, and the rest lacks a known reason. V, J and clone size derive from that table, while D and trimming were established from the DNA sequence. Counted in this sample were under 200,000 clones; approximately 67% of them appeared once. The ten largest clones add up to around 4.5% of the sample.

In total, approximately 690 healthy bone marrow donors made up the cohort. Cohort members were all nominally healthy when sampled, although unrecorded immune exposures were likely present. The donor tested CMV seropositive and was one of the 289 seropositive cohort members. Every donor gave a peripheral blood sample, and the peripheral blood mononuclear cells from that sample were used for TCR beta sequencing. The Qiagen DNeasy Blood Extraction Kit was used to extract genomic DNA from the blood cell samples. The CDR3 measures 15 amino acids from cysteine to phenylalanine. The only DNA kept is the CDR3, 45 bases in frame from the first base. Cut back by 4 bases and 3 bases, the V and J ends lie 14 bases apart. The germline V gene encodes CDR1 ENHRY and CDR2 SYGVKD.

What was sequenced was PBMCs. The sequence came from a woman under 30 in good health and CMV-seropositive. The chain is encoded by TRBV10-3 joined to TRBJ2-3, with a tentative D gene TRBD1 over 6 matching bases. The CDR3 protein is CAISGQFRGTDTQYF. The nucleotide sequence is given as TGTGCCATCAGTGGACAATTTAGGGGGACAGATACGCAGTATTTT.